The TCR beta chain under discussion was sequenced for a study of blood T cell repertoires in COVID-19. Study context: The samples span acute and convalescent COVID-19 from the United States, Italy and Spain.

J gave up 6 bases and V 1 base, and 6 bases lay outside the gene matches. Germline CDR1 reads SEHNR; CDR2 reads FQNEAQ (reference sequence). The CDR3 runs to 14 residues. In the original analysis: The assay estimated nucleated cells by amplifying reference gene primers. TCRdb keeps only in-frame clones here, not all; method: immunoSEQ multiplex PCR. V and J calls and clone size come straight from that table; D and trimming were deduced from the DNA. The sample includes more than 80,000 clones, roughly four fifths of them seen just once. Source material: peripheral blood. V and J are TRBV7-9 and TRBJ2-7, with 7 bases matching TRBD1. The sequence came from a woman aged 80 or over with active or convalescent COVID-19. For the CDR3, the DNA is TGTGCCAGCAGCTTAGGACAGGGTGCCCTCGAGCAGTACTTC. It is translated as CASSLGQGALEQYF.